What follows are 24 T cell receptor beta chains derived from one specimen sequenced in a study of blood T cell repertoires in COVID-19. TCRdb's copy holds only in-frame clones and misses some; the assay was immunoSEQ multiplex PCR. The profile covers some 300,000 clones, with 80% to 90% appearing a single time and about 4.2% taken by the ten largest. The sequencing sample was made of PBMCs or T cells enriched from blood (not recorded which). The receptors derive from a man aged 30-40 years who had recovered from COVID-19.

This chain links TRBV9 with TRBJ2-1; D uncertain. V lost 0 bases and J 0 bases, leaving 16 bases between the germline ends. CDR1 is SGDLS and CDR2 is YYNGEE in the germline V gene. The CDR3 has 18 amino acids. The CDR3 spells CASSVATVSTASYNEQFF. CDR3 sequence (DNA): TGTGCCAGCAGCGTAGCTACGGTGTCTACCGCCTCCTACAATGAGCAGTTCTTC.

This chain uses TRBV27 with TRBJ2-7; 10 bases map to TRBD1. V shed 6 bases and J 6 bases; nucleotides not matched to a gene: 11. Germline V gene sequence: CDR1 MNHEY, CDR2 SMNVEV (reference sequence). The CDR3 runs to 15 residues. The CDR3 nucleotides are TGTGCCAGCAGACTAAGTCGGGACAGGGGAATCGAGCAGTACTTC. Its protein is CASRLSRDRGIEQYF.

This clone was detected a few times. The chain couples TRBV28 to TRBJ1-2, with TRBD1 matching 8 bases. The CDR3 totals 15 residues. Germline V gene sequence: CDR1 MDHEN, CDR2 SYDVKM. V was clipped by 5 bases and J by 4 bases; unmatched bases: 9. This CDR3 is CASSPWDRNGYGYTF. The CDR3 region has the DNA TGTGCCAGCAGTCCGTGGGACAGGAATGGCTATGGCTACACCTTC.

The chain couples TRBV6-1 to TRBJ1-2; perhaps TRBD1 as D (5 bases). The CDR3 consists of 16 residues. Germline V gene data show CDR1 as MNHNS and CDR2 as SASEGT. The V end lost 2 bases, the J end lost 4 bases, and 17 bases lay between the germline ends. The CDR3 DNA sequence: TGTGCCAGCAGTGAAAGAGGCCCCAGGGAAGCCTATGGCTACACCTTC. This gives the protein CASSERGPREAYGYTF.

The gene calls are TRBV7-9 and TRBJ1-2, with 11 bases that match TRBD1. There are 15 residues in the CDR3. V shed 5 bases and J 5 bases; nucleotides not matched to a gene: 7. The germline V gene has CDR1 SEHNR and CDR2 FQNEAQ (reference sequence). The CDR3 nucleotides are TGTGCCAGCAGCGCCTCCGGGACAGGGGGGTATGGCTACACCTTC. It yields the protein CASSASGTGGYGYTF.

The chain has TRBV19 and TRBJ1-1; no reliable D call. Germline V gene sequence: CDR1 LNHDA, CDR2 SQIVND (reference sequence). This CDR3 region has 13 residues. Trimming took off 1 base at V and 1 base at J, with 4 bases between the two ends. Here the CDR3 reads CASSIGPNTEAFF. CDR3 bases: TGTGCCAGTAGTATAGGGCCGAACACTGAAGCTTTCTTT.

The chain links TRBV12-5 to TRBJ2-2; TRBD2 aligns across 8 bases. The CDR3 contains 15 residues. With V trimmed by 3 bases and J by 6 bases, 6 bases remained unmatched. The germline V gene has CDR1 LGHNT and CDR2 FRNRAP. For the CDR3, the DNA is TGTGCTAGTGGTTTAGGTAGCGGGACCGCCGGGGAGCTGTTTTTT. Protein: CASGLGSGTAGELFF. Looking up the rest from reference TRBV12-5 and TRBJ2-2 gives the full variable domain: DARVTQTPRHKVTEMGQEVTMRCQPILGHNTVFWYRQTMMQGLELLAYFRNRAPLDDSGMPKDRFSAEMPDATLATLKIQPSEPRDSAVYFCASGLGSGTAGELFFGEGSRLTVL.

This rearrangement joins TRBV10-3 to TRBJ2-3, with 14 bases lining up with TRBD2. Germline V gene lookup returns CDR1 ENHRY and CDR2 SYGVKD. V dropped 8 bases and J dropped 6; count of bases not matched to a gene: 4. The CDR3 consists of 14 residues. The CDR3 spells CAIGTSGSGDTQYF. The DNA of the CDR3 is TGTGCCATCGGGACTAGCGGGAGTGGGGATACGCAGTATTTT.

The rearrangement uses TRBV3-1 (or the pseudogene TRBV3-2) and TRBJ2-7; 8 bases map to TRBD2. The CDR3 spans 13 residues. With 6 bases clipped from V and 1 base from J, the junction kept 2 bases outside the gene matches. The germline V gene encodes CDR1 LGHDT and CDR2 YNNKEL (reference sequence). CDR3 protein: CASRLAGSYEQYF. Written as DNA, the CDR3 is TGTGCCAGCAGGCTAGCGGGTTCCTACGAGCAGTACTTC.

This clone has a single count. V is TRBV3-1 (or the pseudogene TRBV3-2) and J is TRBJ1-1, with 7 bases matching TRBD1. The length of the CDR3 is 15 residues. CDR1 and CDR2 from the germline V gene are LGHDT and YNNKEL (reference sequence). Trimming at V came to 4 bases and at J to 3 bases, leaving 8 bases not matched to a gene. This CDR3 is CASSPTQGTYTEAFF. For the CDR3, the DNA is TGTGCCAGCAGCCCGACACAGGGGACGTACACTGAAGCTTTCTTT.

The rearrangement joins TRBV5-4 to TRBJ2-3; weak D call: TRBD2 (5 bases). Germline V CDR1 and CDR2: SGHNT, YYREEE (reference sequence). V was trimmed by 1 base and J by 1 base, leaving 13 bases between them. The CDR3 runs to 16 residues. Here the CDR3 DNA reads TGTGCCAGCAGCTTGTCCAGAGGAGGTGGCACAGATACGCAGTATTTT. It specifies CASSLSRGGGTDTQYF.

This sequence joins TRBV2 and TRBJ1-4; D is possibly TRBD1 (5 bases). The CDR3 is 14 residues long. CDR1 is SNHLY, CDR2 FYNNEI, per germline. Trimming shortened V by 1 base and J by 10 bases, and 13 bases separated the two germline ends. CDR3 nucleotide sequence: TGTGCCAGCAGTGAAGAAGGCGGCAGGGCAAAACTGTTTTTT. It encodes CASSEEGGRAKLFF.

This chain connects TRBV5-4 to TRBJ2-7; 7 bases match TRBD1. CDR3 length: 13 residues. Per the germline V gene, CDR1 is SGHNT and CDR2 is YYREEE (reference sequence). V gave up 4 bases and J gave up 2 bases; unmatched junction bases: 3. The CDR3 here is CASSPQGAYEQYF. Here the CDR3 DNA reads TGTGCCAGCAGCCCCCAGGGGGCCTACGAGCAGTACTTC.

The chain recombines TRBV16 with TRBJ2-1; no reliable D call. Germline V gene sequence: CDR1 KGHSY, CDR2 FQNENV. CDR3 size: 13 residues. Trimming took off 3 bases at V and 4 bases at J, with 7 bases between the two ends. The CDR3 DNA reads TGTGCCAGCAGCCACCAGAGGTACAATGAGCAGTTCTTC. This codes for CASSHQRYNEQFF. Filled out from reference TRBV16 and TRBJ2-1, the complete variable domain reads GEEVAQTPKHLVRGEGQKAKLYCAPIKGHSYVFWYQQVLKNEFKFLISFQNENVFDETGMPKERFSAKCLPNSPCSLEIQATKLEDSAVYFCASSHQRYNEQFFGPGTRLTVL.

CDR3 region: CASSIGLAGGNIQYF. The DNA for the CDR3 is TGTGCCAGTAGTATTGGACTAGCGGGAGGAAACATTCAGTACTTC. The J gene is TRBJ2-4, the V gene TRBV19; TRBD2 matches at 14 bases. V dropped 3 bases and J dropped 6; count of bases not matched to a gene: 1. CDR3 length equals 15 residues. Germline assignment: CDR1 LNHDA and CDR2 SQIVND (reference sequence).

This clone was seen just once. The rearrangement links TRBV4-1 to TRBJ2-5, with D maybe TRBD1 (6 bases). Germline values: CDR1 MGHRA, CDR2 YSYEKL. CDR3 size: 15 residues. V was pared by 4 bases and J by 2 bases, with 14 bases between. The CDR3 region has the DNA TGCGCCAGCAGCCCCCTCCCGAGGGGGCAAGAGACCCAGTACTTC. Translation gives CASSPLPRGQETQYF.

This chain links TRBV6-5 with TRBJ2-3; 10 bases are a match to TRBD2. Germline CDR1 and CDR2: MNHEY and SVGAGI. The CDR3 length is 15 residues. With 6 bases clipped from V and 3 bases from J, the junction kept 6 bases outside the gene matches. CDR3 sequence (DNA): TGTGCCAGCAGCGCGACTAGCGGGCGGACAGATACGCAGTATTTT. As protein: CASSATSGRTDTQYF.

V is TRBV5-1 and J is TRBJ2-7, with D maybe TRBD2 (6 bases). CDR1 and CDR2 (germline): SGHRS, YFSETQ. V lost 5 bases, J lost 3 bases, and 21 bases lay in between. This CDR3 spans 16 amino acids. This CDR3 reads CASSRDSGRVGYEQYF. The CDR3 DNA reads as TGCGCCAGCAGTAGGGACTCGGGACGCGTTGGCTACGAGCAGTACTTC. Together with reference TRBV5-1 and TRBJ2-7, the CDR3 gives the full variable domain: KAGVTQTPRYLIKTRGQQVTLSCSPISGHRSVSWYQQTPGQGLQFLFEYFSETQRNKGNFPGRFSGRQFSNSRSEMNVSTLELGDSALYLCASSRDSGRVGYEQYFGPGTRLTVT.

The rearrangement joins TRBV10-3 to TRBJ1-3, with 7 bases matching TRBD1. The CDR3 sequence is 16 residues long. The junction had 7 bases not matched to a gene; V was cut back by 3 bases and J by 2 bases. The V gene's germline CDR1 is ENHRY and CDR2 SYGVKD. The CDR3: CAISERGGRAGNTIYF. CDR3 bases: TGTGCCATCAGTGAAAGAGGGGGCCGGGCTGGAAACACCATATATTTT.

The CDR3 sequence is CASSQGARAYEQYF. The CDR3 DNA is TGCGCCAGCAGCCAAGGAGCCAGGGCCTACGAGCAGTACTTC. The V call is TRBV4-1, the J call TRBJ2-7; maybe TRBD1 (5 bases). V lost 1 base and J 2 bases, leaving 9 bases between the germline ends. This CDR3 has 14 amino acids. Germline V gives CDR1 MGHRA, CDR2 YSYEKL.

This clone was picked up one time. The chain employs TRBV11-2 and TRBJ2-3; D possibly corresponds to TRBD1 (6 bases). V was shortened by 0 bases and J by 6 bases, with 16 bases between the two germline ends. Germline-derived CDR1 and CDR2 are SGHAT and FQNNGV. The CDR3 sequence is 16 residues long. CDR3 nucleotide sequence: TGTGCCAGCAGCTTAGATCTGGGGGCCTCATGGGATACGCAGTATTTT. This translates into CASSLDLGASWDTQYF.

This rearrangement joins TRBV5-1 to TRBJ1-2; TRBD1 might be the D (6 bases). CDR1 and CDR2 from the germline V gene are SGHRS and YFSETQ. With 5 bases removed from V and 1 base from J, the gap between germline ends came to 15 bases. CDR3 size: 15 residues. CDR3: CASRSGQSLNYGYTF. The CDR3 nucleotides read TGCGCCAGCAGGTCCGGACAGAGCCTTAACTATGGCTACACCTTC.

V is TRBV7-6 and J is TRBJ1-5; no clear D gene. The CDR3 contains 13 residues. Trimming stripped 5 bases from V and 5 bases from J, with 10 bases between. Per the germline V gene, CDR1 is SGHVS and CDR2 is FNYEAQ. CDR3 protein: CASSKNRDQPQHF. In nucleotides, the CDR3 is TGTGCCAGCAGCAAGAATCGAGATCAGCCCCAGCATTTT.

The CDR3 here is CASSLAGTGTDTQYF. The CDR3 nucleotides read TGTGCCAGCAGCTTAGCAGGGACAGGGACAGATACGCAGTATTTT. The rearrangement uses TRBV7-8 and TRBJ2-3; 9 nucleotides line up with TRBD1. Germline assignment: CDR1 SGHVS and CDR2 FQNEAQ. V was pared by 0 bases and J by 3 bases, with 1 base of the junction left unmatched. The CDR3 contains 15 residues.